The 9 T cell receptor beta chains below were found in one sample sequenced in a study of blood T cell repertoires in COVID-19. Data came from immunoSEQ multiplex PCR; TCRdb stores just in-frame clones and leaves some out. Among 150,000 to 200,000 clones listed, about 85% were seen once. Sequences were obtained from peripheral blood. All receptors derive from a woman of 80 years or more in a cohort sampled during active or convalescent COVID-19.

The chain uses TRBV28 and TRBJ2-7; the match to TRBD1 covers 7 bases. J lost 3 bases, V lost 6 bases, and 11 bases had no gene match. Germline V gene data show CDR1 as MDHEN and CDR2 as SYDVKM. The CDR3 has 15 amino acids. The CDR3 reads CASRQPRDSYYEQYF. CDR3 coding DNA: TGTGCCAGCAGACAACCTAGGGACAGCTACTACGAGCAGTACTTC.

The chain combines TRBV19 with TRBJ1-1, with a tentative D call TRBD1 (5 bases). Germline V CDR1 and CDR2: LNHDA, SQIVND (reference sequence). Trimming took 5 bases from V and 0 from J, leaving 16 bases between them. The CDR3 is made up of 16 amino acids. This CDR3 is CASSRAGRRLNTEAFF. The CDR3 coding sequence is TGTGCCAGTAGTCGGGCGGGGCGGCGGTTGAACACTGAAGCTTTCTTT.

The chain carries TRBV20-1 and TRBJ2-1; TRBD2 might be the D (5 bases). This CDR3 is built from 14 residues. CDR1 and CDR2 (germline): DFQATT, SNEGSKA (reference sequence). Trimming stripped 3 bases from V and 12 bases from J, with 21 bases between. This CDR3 is CSASFGSGVGSQFF. CDR3 nucleotides: TGCAGTGCTAGTTTTGGCTCCGGGGTGGGTTCGCAGTTCTTC.

The chain joins TRBV9 to TRBJ2-4; D might be TRBD2 (6 bases). V shed 2 bases and J shed 6 bases, with 18 bases lying between them. CDR1 is SGDLS, CDR2 YYNGEE, per germline. The CDR3 spans 16 residues. The CDR3 is CASSVSPQIGGNIQYF. In nucleotides, the CDR3 is TGTGCCAGCAGCGTCTCCCCCCAAATCGGGGGAAACATTCAGTACTTC.

The J gene is TRBJ2-7, the V gene TRBV5-6; D is perhaps TRBD2 (5 bases). The CDR3 is 15 amino acids. Germline-derived CDR1 and CDR2 are SGHDT and YYEEEE. V was pared by 4 bases and J by 8 bases, with 22 bases between. The chain's CDR3 is CASSPATDYYEKQYF. The CDR3, as DNA: TGTGCCAGCAGCCCGGCGACTGACTACTACGAAAAGCAGTACTTC.

This chain joins TRBV7-9 and TRBJ2-4; TRBD1 matches at 7 bases. CDR1 SEHNR and CDR2 FQNEAQ come from the germline V gene (reference sequence). This CDR3 has 17 amino acids. With 2 bases clipped from V and 5 bases from J, the junction kept 12 bases outside the gene matches. The CDR3 loop reads CASSLQGVPPGENIQYF. CDR3 nucleotides: TGTGCCAGCAGCTTACAGGGGGTGCCACCCGGGGAAAACATTCAGTACTTC.

The chain uses TRBV5-1 and TRBJ2-5; a weak D match, TRBD1 (5 bases). Germline V gene lookup returns CDR1 SGHRS and CDR2 YFSETQ. The CDR3 contains 15 residues. Trimming cost V 4 bases and J 1 base, with 14 bases left between them. The CDR3 sequence is CASSVSGISQETQYF. The CDR3 DNA is TGCGCCAGCAGCGTGTCAGGGATTTCCCAAGAGACCCAGTACTTC.

V usage is TRBV6-1 and J usage is TRBJ1-5, with D possibly matching TRBD1 (5 bases). Germline lookup yields CDR1 MNHNS and CDR2 SASEGT. The CDR3 runs 15 residues. V lost 0 bases and J lost 3, with 9 bases in between. The CDR3 loop reads CASSEAWTPNQPQHF. CDR3 DNA sequence: TGTGCCAGCAGTGAAGCTTGGACACCCAATCAGCCCCAGCATTTT.

The V call is TRBV29-1, the J call TRBJ1-5; D is perhaps TRBD1 (5 bases). Germline V gene data show CDR1 as SQVTM and CDR2 as ANQGSEA. V lost 4 bases and J 0 bases, leaving 7 bases between the germline ends. The CDR3 sequence is 13 residues long. CDR3 nucleotides: TGCAGCGTTGGGACAAATAGCAATCAGCCCCAGCATTTT. It yields the protein CSVGTNSNQPQHF.